This TCR beta chain was identified during a study of siplizumab effects on memory and regulatory T cells. The study, taken as a whole, reports: Siplizumab significantly reduced alloreactive sequences traceable to unstimulated CD4+ memory cells. The mean Treg-derived percentage of mappable alloreactive CD4+ clones was 65% to 75% with siplizumab compared with 25% to 30% in controls.

Libraries were prepared by immunoSEQ multiplex PCR; TCRdb keeps only in-frame clonotypes and omits some of them. Here the sample spans around 68,000 clones, around nine tenths being singletons. CDR3 size: 12 residues. Trimming pared 2 bases from V and 5 bases from J, leaving 6 bases between. Germline values: CDR1 SEHNR, CDR2 FQNEAQ (reference sequence). A note on this clone: Its antigen is unknown. The sample has other DNA sequences that encode this CDR3 too.

This sequence was found in a human donor in good health. The rearrangement uses TRBV7-9 and TRBJ1-2; perhaps TRBD1 as D (6 bases). Sequencing was carried out using Tregs sorted from blood. The CDR3 reads CASSLQGYGYTF. DNA for the CDR3: TGTGCCAGCAGCTTACAGGGGTATGGCTACACCTTC.